This TCR beta chain was retrieved from a study of cytomegalovirus exposure and HLA in healthy donors. V was clipped by 8 bases and J by 7 bases, with 21 bases between them. The CDR3 spans 14 residues. The V gene's germline CDR1 is LNHDA and CDR2 SQIVND (reference sequence). Primers included in the PCR were 60 Vbeta and 13 Jbeta primers. Here immunoSEQ multiplex PCR was the method, and the copy in TCRdb shows in-frame clones only, minus some. The sample has 150,000 to 250,000 clones, 65% to 90% seen once. This clone is a singleton in its sample. Specimen: PBMCs. This sequence originates from a woman between 45 and 60 years old in good health and CMV-seronegative. This rearrangement joins TRBV19 to TRBJ2-7, with D possibly TRBD1 on 6 matching bases. The CDR3 sequence is CASADGQHFGEQYF. CDR3 DNA: TGTGCCAGTGCCGACGGACAGCACTTTGGTGAGCAGTACTTC. Together with reference TRBV19 and TRBJ2-7, the CDR3 gives the full variable domain: DGGITQSPKYLFRKEGQNVTLSCEQNLNHDAMYWYRQDPGQGLRLIYYSQIVNDFQKGDIAEGYSVSREKKESFPLTVTSAQKNPTAFYLCASADGQHFGEQYFGPGTRLTVT.